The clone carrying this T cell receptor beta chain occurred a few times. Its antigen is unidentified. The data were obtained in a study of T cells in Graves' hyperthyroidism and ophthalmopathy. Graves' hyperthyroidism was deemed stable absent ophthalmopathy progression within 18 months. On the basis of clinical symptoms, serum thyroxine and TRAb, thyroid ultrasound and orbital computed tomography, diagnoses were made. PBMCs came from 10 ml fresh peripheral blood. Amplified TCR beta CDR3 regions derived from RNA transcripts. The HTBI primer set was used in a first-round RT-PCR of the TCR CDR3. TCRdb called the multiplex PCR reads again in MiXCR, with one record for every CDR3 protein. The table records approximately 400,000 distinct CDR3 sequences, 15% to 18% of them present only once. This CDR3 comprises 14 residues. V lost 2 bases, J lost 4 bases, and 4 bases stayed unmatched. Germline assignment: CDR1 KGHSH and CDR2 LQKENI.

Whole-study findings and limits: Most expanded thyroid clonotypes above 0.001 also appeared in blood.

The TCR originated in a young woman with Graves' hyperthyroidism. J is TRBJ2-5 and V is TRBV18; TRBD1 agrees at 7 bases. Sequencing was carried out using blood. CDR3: CASSPIDRVETQYF. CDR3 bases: TGTGCCAGCTCACCAATCGACAGGGTAGAGACCCAGTACTTC.